This is a list of T cell receptor beta chains from one sample in a study of cytomegalovirus exposure and HLA in healthy donors. Measured with immunoSEQ multiplex PCR; TCRdb has only the in-frame clones, and not every one. The sample shows about 120,000 clones, around three quarters of them seen only once. Sequences were obtained from PBMCs. The receptor source for this set is a man aged 25-45 years in good health and CMV-seropositive. Both conserved end residues are part of each CDR3. Each record gives: V gene, clone size, J gene, D gene, CDR3 protein, CDR3 DNA. D genes are given only for firm matches. Clone size is shown for a subset of rows, as once, few, many or a class of expanded clone.

TRBV28	.	TRBJ2-1	TRBD2	CASSLWGTSGSAYNEQFF	TGTGCCAGCAGTTTATGGGGGACTAGCGGGAGCGCCTACAATGAGCAGTTCTTC
TRBV5-4	few	TRBJ2-5	TRBD2	CASSLDSGGAAETQYF	TGTGCCAGCAGCTTGGATAGCGGGGGGGCCGCGGAGACCCAGTACTTC
TRBV5-3	.	TRBJ1-4	.	CARRAFRNAANEKLFF	TGTGCCAGAAGGGCGTTCCGGAACGCGGCTAATGAAAAACTGTTTTTT
TRBV28	.	TRBJ2-7	.	CASSSVTAYEQYF	TGTGCCAGCAGTTCGGTTACAGCCTACGAGCAGTACTTC
TRBV4-2	.	TRBJ1-4	TRBD1	CASSQQINRGQNEKLFF	TGTGCCAGCAGCCAACAGATTAACAGGGGGCAGAATGAAAAACTGTTTTTT
TRBV6-5	.	TRBJ1-2	.	CASRQTGTSNYGYTF	TGTGCCAGCAGGCAGACAGGAACCAGTAACTATGGCTACACCTTC
TRBV6-1	.	TRBJ2-1	TRBD2	CASSAGGRSYNEQFF	TGTGCCAGCAGTGCGGGGGGACGATCCTACAATGAGCAGTTCTTC
TRBV27	.	TRBJ1-2	.	CASSLFGGYGYTF	TGTGCCAGCAGTTTATTCGGGGGCTATGGCTACACCTTC
TRBV10-3	.	TRBJ1-2	.	CATSDRGDKLNYGYTF	TGTGCCACCAGTGATCGTGGGGACAAACTAAACTATGGCTACACCTTC
TRBV5-1	.	TRBJ2-5	.	CASSSSRETQYF	TGCGCCAGCAGCTCTTCTAGGGAGACCCAGTACTTC
TRBV5-1	.	TRBJ2-6	.	CASKPHGANGLTF	TGCGCCAGCAAACCACATGGGGCCAACGGCCTGACTTTC
TRBV4-3	.	TRBJ2-7	.	CASSQVPQGHSTYEQYF	TGCGCCAGCAGCCAAGTCCCGCAGGGACACAGTACCTACGAGCAGTACTTC
TRBV28	.	TRBJ1-5	.	CASSPTDGHNQPQHF	TGTGCCAGCAGCCCTACCGACGGACACAATCAGCCCCAGCATTTT
TRBV9	.	TRBJ1-2	.	CASSVDLASGGYTF	TGTGCCAGCAGCGTAGACCTAGCTTCGGGGGGCTACACCTTC
TRBV6-1	.	TRBJ1-1	.	CASSESGSRNTEAFF	TGTGCCAGCAGTGAGTCCGGGTCCCGGAACACTGAAGCTTTCTTT
TRBV7-2	.	TRBJ2-1	TRBD2	CASSLALAGYNEQFF	TGTGCCAGCAGCTTAGCGCTAGCGGGGTACAATGAGCAGTTCTTC
TRBV20-1	once	TRBJ2-7	.	CSASGSYEQYF	TGCAGTGCTAGCGGGTCCTACGAGCAGTACTTC
TRBV7-2	.	TRBJ2-7	.	CASSSAYEQYF	TGTGCCAGCAGCTCGGCCTACGAGCAGTACTTC
TRBV7-8	.	TRBJ2-1	.	CASSIAGSWGYNEQFF	TGTGCCAGCAGCATAGCCGGGAGTTGGGGGTACAATGAGCAGTTCTTC
TRBV25-1	.	TRBJ2-1	TRBD2	CASSESGDRSEQFF	TGTGCCAGCAGTGAGAGCGGGGATCGGAGTGAGCAGTTCTTC
TRBV27	.	TRBJ1-2	.	CASSLGPVYGYTF	TGTGCCAGCAGTTTAGGTCCAGTCTATGGCTACACCTTC
TRBV19	.	TRBJ2-5	.	CASSPLMYQETQYF	TGTGCCAGTAGTCCCCTAATGTACCAAGAGACCCAGTACTTC
TRBV18	.	TRBJ2-1	.	CASSPNEASLGNEQFF	TGTGCCAGCTCACCTAATGAGGCTAGCCTCGGTAATGAGCAGTTCTTC
TRBV7-9	.	TRBJ1-2	TRBD1	CASSQTGWGGYTF	TGTGCCAGCAGTCAGACAGGGTGGGGCGGCTACACCTTC
TRBV5-1	.	TRBJ2-7	.	CASSPTGTGEQYF	TGCGCCAGCAGCCCTACAGGGACGGGAGAGCAGTACTTC
TRBV7-9	.	TRBJ2-7	TRBD1	CASSPRTGAPYEQYF	TGTGCCAGCAGCCCCCGGACAGGGGCCCCCTACGAGCAGTACTTC
TRBV7-2	.	TRBJ2-7	TRBD1	CASSLTGTGLYEQYF	TGTGCCAGCAGCTTAACCGGGACAGGGCTCTACGAGCAGTACTTC
TRBV7-9	.	TRBJ2-5	.	CASSLGWGVRQPQETQYF	TGTGCCAGCAGCTTAGGCTGGGGGGTTAGGCAGCCCCAAGAGACCCAGTACTTC
TRBV6-1	.	TRBJ2-4	.	CASREQGLAKNIQYF	TGTGCCAGCAGAGAACAGGGACTAGCCAAAAACATTCAGTACTTC
TRBV7-3	.	TRBJ2-1	TRBD1	CASSSMGTGGQFF	TGTGCCAGCAGCTCAATGGGGACAGGGGGGCAGTTCTTC
TRBV7-3	.	TRBJ2-3	TRBD1	CASSWDRGTDTQYF	TGTGCCAGCAGCTGGGACAGGGGTACAGATACGCAGTATTTT
TRBV19	.	TRBJ1-1	.	CASGVNTEAFF	TGTGCCAGCGGGGTGAACACTGAAGCTTTCTTT
TRBV4-3	.	TRBJ2-3	.	CASSQAWGRTDTQYF	TGCGCCAGCAGCCAAGCGTGGGGGCGGACAGATACGCAGTATTTT
TRBV5-1	.	TRBJ2-3	TRBD2	CASSLVAGVSTDTQYF	TGCGCCAGCAGCTTGGTTGCGGGGGTCAGCACAGATACGCAGTATTTT
TRBV2	.	TRBJ2-7	TRBD2	CASRPTSGGAHEQYF	TGTGCCAGCAGGCCTACTAGCGGGGGGGCTCACGAGCAGTACTTC
TRBV12-5	once	TRBJ2-7	TRBD1	CASGLVLGTDTYEQYF	TGTGCTAGTGGTTTGGTACTTGGGACAGACACCTACGAGCAGTACTTC
TRBV6-5	.	TRBJ1-1	.	CASSFTQSTEAFF	TGTGCCAGCAGTTTCACACAGAGCACTGAAGCTTTCTTT
TRBV27	.	TRBJ2-1	TRBD2	CASSLIRLAGTKGEQFF	TGTGCCAGCAGTTTGATCCGACTAGCGGGAACTAAGGGTGAGCAGTTCTTC
TRBV27	.	TRBJ2-3	TRBD2	CASSPGTSGGADTQYF	TGTGCCAGCAGTCCCGGGACTAGCGGGGGAGCGGATACGCAGTATTTT
TRBV4-2	.	TRBJ2-5	.	CASSLRIGETQYF	TGTGCCAGCAGCCTTAGAATCGGAGAGACCCAGTACTTC
TRBV28	.	TRBJ2-7	TRBD2	CATQSPPAGDYEQYF	TGTGCCACACAGTCACCCCCAGCGGGGGACTACGAGCAGTACTTC
TRBV7-9	.	TRBJ1-2	.	CASSLIANGYTF	TGTGCCAGCAGCTTAATAGCTAATGGCTACACCTTC
TRBV7-2	.	TRBJ2-3	.	CASSLAETGWQYF	TGTGCCAGCAGCTTAGCGGAAACGGGATGGCAGTATTTT
TRBV6-6	.	TRBJ1-3	.	CASSLQGRPGNTIYF	TGTGCCAGCAGCCTCCAGGGTAGGCCCGGAAACACCATATATTTT
TRBV5-1	.	TRBJ1-6	.	CASSRDTSYNSPLHF	TGCGCCAGCAGTAGGGACACCTCCTATAATTCACCCCTCCACTTT
TRBV5-6	.	TRBJ2-7	.	CASSFGVGGTVSYEQYF	TGTGCCAGCAGCTTCGGGGTGGGCGGGACAGTATCCTACGAGCAGTACTTC
TRBV11-2	.	TRBJ2-1	.	CASSLRWEGGSYNEQFF	TGTGCCAGCAGCTTAAGGTGGGAAGGGGGCTCCTACAATGAGCAGTTCTTC
TRBV7-2	.	TRBJ2-7	.	CASSTTGRGVSYEQYF	TGTGCCAGCAGTACGACAGGACGAGGGGTCTCCTACGAGCAGTACTTC
TRBV5-6	.	TRBJ2-6	TRBD2	CASRRGASGRASGANVLTF	TGTGCCAGCAGAAGGGGGGCTAGCGGGAGGGCTTCTGGGGCCAACGTCCTGACTTTC
TRBV5-1	.	TRBJ2-1	TRBD2	CASSFGLAGRNEQFF	TGCGCCAGCAGTTTTGGGCTAGCGGGCCGTAATGAGCAGTTCTTC
TRBV4-2	.	TRBJ2-7	.	CASSQEGAAPYEQYF	TGTGCCAGCAGCCAAGAGGGAGCGGCCCCCTACGAGCAGTACTTC
TRBV6-1	few	TRBJ1-4	TRBD1	CASSEEAGGLEKLFF	TGTGCCAGCAGTGAAGAGGCAGGGGGCCTTGAAAAACTGTTTTTT
TRBV5-6	.	TRBJ2-5	TRBD2	CASSLPAGLAVETQYF	TGTGCCAGCAGCTTGCCGGCGGGACTAGCGGTTGAGACCCAGTACTTC
TRBV5-4	.	TRBJ2-7	.	CASSKSRGVYEQYF	TGTGCCAGCAGCAAAAGTCGGGGTGTTTACGAGCAGTACTTC
TRBV4-3	.	TRBJ2-1	.	CASSQDYGEPEQFF	TGCGCCAGCAGCCAAGATTACGGGGAACCTGAGCAGTTCTTC
TRBV6-5	few	TRBJ1-5	.	CASSPLAYSNQPQHF	TGTGCCAGCAGTCCCCTTGCGTATAGCAATCAGCCCCAGCATTTT
TRBV11-2	.	TRBJ1-1	.	CASSAWSTEAFF	TGTGCCAGCAGCGCCTGGAGCACTGAAGCTTTCTTT